Below are 13 T cell receptor beta chains sequenced from a single sample in a study of T-cell memory formation after mild COVID-19. A single record per CDR3 protein comes from TCRdb applying MiXCR to the 5' RACE reads. Of over 10,000 distinct CDR3 sequences in the sample, about 15% were seen once. The sample comprised PBMCs or a T cell subset sorted from them (not recorded which). The receptors come from a man aged 18-30 years who had mild COVID-19 (a few samples of this study predate the infection). Cell type and time point are not known.

This clonotype was seen repeatedly, ten times or more. V and J are TRBV6-2 or TRBV6-3 and TRBJ2-2, with 7 bases identical to TRBD1. The CDR3 spans 17 residues. The J segment lost 4 bases and the V segment lost 4 bases, leaving 12 bases of the junction unmatched. Germline V gene sequence: CDR1 MNHEY, CDR2 SVGEGT. The CDR3 coding sequence is TGTGCCAGCAGTTTGAGTTTGGACAGGTTGGGCACCGGGGAGCTGTTTTTT. Translated, it gives CASSLSLDRLGTGELFF.

This clonotype was seen many times. The J gene is TRBJ1-2, the V gene TRBV6-5; maybe TRBD1 (5 bases). This CDR3 has 17 amino acids. The V and J ends lost 5 bases and 3 bases respectively, with 22 bases between them. Germline values: CDR1 MNHEY, CDR2 SVGAGI. The CDR3 loop reads CASSSDSPTGPDYGYTF. DNA of the CDR3: TGTGCCAGCAGTAGTGACAGTCCGACTGGGCCTGACTATGGCTACACCTTC.

This clonotype was recorded many times. This chain joins TRBV20-1 and TRBJ2-3; 8 bases line up with TRBD1. This CDR3 has 13 amino acids. The V gene's germline CDR1 is DFQATT and CDR2 SNEGSKA (reference sequence). J was trimmed by 6 bases and V by 5 bases; bases with no gene match: 7. CDR3 nucleotide sequence: TGCAGTGCTCCCGACAGGGGACTGGATACGCAGTATTTT. It is translated as CSAPDRGLDTQYF.

The table lists this clonotype with many counts. The V call is TRBV28, the J call TRBJ2-5; D is possibly TRBD1 or TRBD2 (6 bases each). The length of the CDR3 is 15 residues. The V gene lost 9 bases and the J gene lost 5 bases, with 22 bases spanning the gap. The V gene's germline CDR1 is MDHEN and CDR2 SYDVKM. For the CDR3, the DNA is TGTGCCAGTGAAAGTCGGCAGGGGACTTTGGAGACCCAGTACTTC. This codes for CASESRQGTLETQYF.

Only a few counts were recorded for this clonotype. CDR3 DNA: TGTGCCAGCTCACCACCGGATACACGCAATGAGCAGTTCTTC. Protein sequence: CASSPPDTRNEQFF. This sequence joins TRBV18 and TRBJ2-1, with unresolved D. Trimming removed 0 bases from V and 6 bases from J, with 9 bases in between. This CDR3 has 14 residues. Germline V CDR1 and CDR2: KGHSH, LQKENI.

In its sample, this clonotype was seen many times. This chain uses TRBV27 with TRBJ2-1; no clear D. V lost 6 bases to trimming and J lost 0 bases, with 9 bases between them. The CDR3 is 14 amino acids. Germline CDR1 and CDR2: MNHEY and SMNVEV (reference sequence). This CDR3 is CASSYTSSYNEQFF. The CDR3 nucleotides read TGTGCCAGCAGCTATACGAGCTCCTACAATGAGCAGTTCTTC.

This chain links TRBV7-9 with TRBJ2-3; 10 bases agree with TRBD2. CDR3 length: 17 amino acids. After removal of 1 base from V and 4 bases from J, the junction contained 8 bases not matched to a gene. Germline CDR1 reads SEHNR; CDR2 reads FQNEAQ (reference sequence). The CDR3 coding sequence is TGTGCCAGCAGCTTAGTTCCAGCGGGGGGGCGGTCAGATACGCAGTATTTT. Amino acid sequence: CASSLVPAGGRSDTQYF.

In its sample, this clonotype was seen many times. The junction and the germline gene differ at one end; a read error may be behind it. The chain couples TRBV28 to TRBJ1-4; 7 nucleotides match TRBD1. This CDR3 region has 11 residues. Germline V gene sequence: CDR1 MDHEN, CDR2 SYDVKM. CDR3 protein: CASSHSGGTVF. Here the CDR3 DNA reads TGTGCCAGCAGTCACTCAGGGGGGACAGTCTTT. Based on the CDR3 plus reference TRBV28 and TRBJ1-4, the full variable domain is DVKVTQSSRYLVKRTGEKVFLECVQDMDHENMFWYRQDPGLGLRLIYFSYDVKMKEKGDIPEGYSVSREKKERFSLILESASTNQTSMYLCASSHSGGTVFGSGTQLSVL.

This clonotype was counted many times. The chain recombines TRBV11-3 with TRBJ2-2, with 12 nucleotides matching TRBD1. The germline V gene encodes CDR1 SGHNT and CDR2 YENEEA. The CDR3 consists of 17 residues. The ends lost 5 bases at V and 6 bases at J; junction bases unmatched: 10. The CDR3 region is CASSPQTGTGGPGELFF. CDR3 bases: TGTGCCAGCAGCCCCCAGACCGGGACAGGGGGCCCCGGGGAGCTGTTTTTT.

A few counts support this clonotype. The chain carries TRBV3-1 and TRBJ2-3; 12 nucleotides align to TRBD2. The CDR3 runs to 15 residues. The germline CDR1 and CDR2 sequences are LGHDT and YNNKEL (reference sequence). Trimming at V came to 6 bases and at J to 1 base, leaving 2 bases not matched to a gene. The CDR3 nucleotides are TGTGCCAGCAGTTGGACTAGCGGGGGCACAGATACGCAGTATTTT. The encoded protein is CASSWTSGGTDTQYF.

In this sample, this clonotype turned up a few times. The J gene is TRBJ2-7, the V gene TRBV30; no clear D. CDR1 and CDR2 from the germline V gene are GTSNPN and SVGIG (reference sequence). This CDR3 has 12 residues. Trimming stripped 3 bases from V and 6 bases from J, with 12 bases between. Written as DNA, the CDR3 is TGTGCCTGGAGAGTGTGGGGAAGCGAGCAGTACTTC. Protein product: CAWRVWGSEQYF.

V gene TRBV7-6 combines with J gene TRBJ2-5; 7 nucleotides line up with TRBD1. Germline values: CDR1 SGHVS, CDR2 FNYEAQ. The V segment lost 3 bases and the J segment 2 bases; nucleotides outside the gene matches: 3. The CDR3 contains 14 residues. The CDR3 region is CASSLTGSQETQYF. In DNA form, the CDR3 reads TGTGCCAGCAGCTTGACAGGGAGTCAAGAGACCCAGTACTTC.

Only one count was recorded for this clonotype. This chain links TRBV27 with TRBJ2-5, with 8 bases identical to TRBD2. Looked up from germline, CDR1 is MNHEY and CDR2 is SMNVEV (reference sequence). V dropped 11 bases and J dropped 1; count of bases not matched to a gene: 12. The CDR3 spans 15 residues. The CDR3 reads CASKTPGGAQETQYF. CDR3 DNA: TGTGCCTCGAAAACTCCGGGGGGGGCCCAAGAGACCCAGTACTTC.